The 30 T cell receptor beta chains below come from one sample, sequenced in a study of blood T cell repertoires in COVID-19. Data came from immunoSEQ multiplex PCR; TCRdb stores just in-frame clones and leaves some out. This sample carries tens of thousands of clones, less than 85% of them seen once, and the ten largest clones take roughly 23%. Sequencing used peripheral blood. These TCRs come from a man aged 55 to 70 with acute or convalescent COVID-19.

The chain employs TRBV6-5 and TRBJ2-7, with D perhaps matching TRBD2 (5 bases). There are 12 residues in the CDR3. Per germline, CDR1 MNHEY and CDR2 SVGAGI. The V gene lost 8 bases and the J gene lost 1 base, with 9 bases spanning the gap. As DNA, the CDR3 is TGTGCCAGCGAAACGGGGTCCTACGAGCAGTACGTC. It encodes CASETGSYEQYV.

The chain joins TRBV5-1 to TRBJ2-5; 7 bases match TRBD1. The germline V gene encodes CDR1 SGHRS and CDR2 YFSETQ. The CDR3 contains 15 residues. Unmatched junction bases numbered 6, after V lost 4 bases and J lost 0 bases. The CDR3 reads CASSPLQGNQETQYF. The CDR3 DNA follows: TGCGCCAGCAGCCCTCTACAGGGGAACCAAGAGACCCAGTACTTC.

The chain joins TRBV18 to TRBJ2-6; 10 bases line up with TRBD1. This CDR3 region has 16 residues. The trim removed 4 bases at V and 11 bases at J, leaving 11 bases unmatched. Germline V CDR1 and CDR2: KGHSH, LQKENI. The CDR3 DNA sequence: TGTGCCAGCTCACACTCCGGGACAGGGGCTTTTTACGTCCTGACTTTC. Its protein is CASSHSGTGAFYVLTF.

This clone has a handful of counts. The V and J genes are TRBV7-9 and TRBJ2-1, with D unresolved. V lost 5 bases and J 4 bases, leaving 9 bases between the germline ends. The germline V gene has CDR1 SEHNR and CDR2 FQNEAQ (reference sequence). The CDR3 spans 13 residues. The CDR3 protein is CASSPVQYNEQFF. The CDR3 bases are TGTGCCAGCAGCCCAGTTCAGTACAATGAGCAGTTCTTC.

The rearrangement links TRBV7-9 to TRBJ1-6; TRBD1 might be the D (5 bases). V dropped 5 bases and J dropped 2 bases, with 13 bases sitting between them. Looked up from germline, CDR1 is SEHNR and CDR2 is FQNEAQ (reference sequence). CDR3 length: 16 residues. CDR3 sequence: CASSATGTAYNSPLHF. The DNA for the CDR3 is TGTGCCAGCAGCGCTACCGGGACTGCCTATAATTCACCCCTCCACTTT.

The chain uses TRBV14 and TRBJ1-2; no firm D call. CDR1 is SGHDN and CDR2 is FVKESK in the germline V gene. Between the trimmed V and J ends, which lost 1 base and 0 bases, there was a span of 3 bases. This CDR3 is 13 amino acids long. The CDR3 loop is CASSQATNYGYTF. In DNA, the CDR3 is TGTGCCAGCAGCCAAGCAACTAACTATGGCTACACCTTC.

The chain joins TRBV5-1 to TRBJ1-3; tentative D call: TRBD1 (5 bases). The CDR3 sequence is 17 residues long. With 0 bases removed from V and 3 bases from J, the gap between germline ends came to 16 bases. Germline CDR1 and CDR2: SGHRS and YFSETQ. The CDR3 sequence: CASSLGPVGGGGNTIYF. In DNA, the CDR3 is TGCGCCAGCAGCTTGGGGCCCGTTGGGGGAGGTGGAAACACCATATATTTT. The full variable domain, with the rest looked up from reference TRBV5-1 and TRBJ1-3, is KAGVTQTPRYLIKTRGQQVTLSCSPISGHRSVSWYQQTPGQGLQFLFEYFSETQRNKGNFPGRFSGRQFSNSRSEMNVSTLELGDSALYLCASSLGPVGGGGNTIYFGEGSWLTVV.

This clone was observed once. This chain uses TRBV20-1 with TRBJ2-1; D is unresolved. V lost 3 bases, J lost 2 bases, and 20 bases lay in between. The CDR3 sequence is 17 residues long. Germline V gene lookup returns CDR1 DFQATT and CDR2 SNEGSKA (reference sequence). The CDR3 loop is CSASDVALAKTYNEQFF. The CDR3 nucleotides are TGCAGTGCTAGTGATGTCGCTTTAGCTAAGACCTACAATGAGCAGTTCTTC.

The V call is TRBV21-1, the J call TRBJ1-6; the table assigns TRBD1, which was not confirmed against the DNA. TRBV21-1 is shown as a pseudogene. The CDR3 extends over 19 amino acids. The CDR3 nucleotides read TGTGCCAGCAGCACCCAGCCCTTAAACAGGCGCTCCTATAATTCACCCCTCCACTTT. Protein product: CASSTQPLNRRSYNSPLHF.

The chain joins TRBV29-1 to TRBJ2-5, with 10 positions matching TRBD1. J was trimmed by 3 bases and V by 1 base; bases with no gene match: 2. The CDR3 sequence is 14 residues long. Germline V gene lookup returns CDR1 SQVTM and CDR2 ANQGSEA. CDR3 sequence: CSVEGGQGKETQYF. Here the CDR3 DNA reads TGCAGCGTTGAAGGGGGACAGGGGAAAGAGACCCAGTACTTC.

The chain links TRBV2 to TRBJ1-2; D may be TRBD1 (5 bases). This CDR3 has 11 residues. The germline V gene encodes CDR1 SNHLY and CDR2 FYNNEI. Trimming cost V 8 bases and J 8 bases, with 12 bases left between them. CDR3: CASGHQGGYTF. The CDR3 DNA is TGTGCCAGCGGCCACCAGGGCGGCTACACCTTC.

This chain's CDR3 is CASSQMDRTGELFF. DNA of the CDR3: TGTGCCAGCAGCCAGATGGACAGGACCGGGGAGCTGTTTTTT. The chain couples TRBV3-1 (or the pseudogene TRBV3-2) to TRBJ2-2; 7 nucleotides agree with TRBD1. This CDR3 is built from 14 residues. Germline V gene data show CDR1 as LGHDT and CDR2 as YNNKEL (reference sequence). Unmatched junction bases numbered 3, after V lost 3 bases and J lost 5 bases.

The rearrangement joins TRBV7-9 to TRBJ2-5, with TRBD1 as a possible D gene (6 bases). This CDR3 contains 15 residues. Germline V CDR1 and CDR2: SEHNR, FQNEAQ (reference sequence). Trimming removed 6 bases at V and 5 bases at J, with 19 bases between. DNA of the CDR3: TGTGCCAGCAGTCAATTCCTGCAGGGGCTGGAGACCCAGTACTTC. Translated, it gives CASSQFLQGLETQYF.

The V gene is TRBV19, the J gene TRBJ1-1, with D tentatively TRBD1 (5 bases). Germline CDR1 is LNHDA and CDR2 is SQIVND (reference sequence). The CDR3 runs 13 residues. Trimming removed 6 bases at V and 4 bases at J, with 12 bases between. The CDR3 DNA reads as TGTGCCAGTAGGCCAAGGGGTAGCACTGAAGCTTTCTTT. This sequence encodes CASRPRGSTEAFF.

The chain is built from TRBV24-1 and TRBJ2-1, with 7 bases identical to TRBD1. CDR3 length: 13 residues. Germline V gene lookup returns CDR1 KGHDR and CDR2 SFDVKD. After removal of 4 bases from V and 10 bases from J, the junction contained 6 bases not matched to a gene. The CDR3 nucleotides are TGTGCCACCAGTGACCCGACAGGGCAAGAGCAGTTCTTC. Residues: CATSDPTGQEQFF.

The genes are TRBV19 and TRBJ2-1; possible D gene TRBD2, 6 bases. CDR1 and CDR2 from the germline V gene are LNHDA and SQIVND (reference sequence). The CDR3 sequence is 13 residues long. With 6 bases removed from V and 2 bases from J, the gap between germline ends came to 8 bases. CDR3 region: CASRGGAYNEQFF. CDR3 sequence (DNA): TGTGCCAGTAGGGGCGGGGCCTACAATGAGCAGTTCTTC.

The DNA of the CDR3 is TGCGCCAGCAGCCCCTCGGTCAGGGGAACAGCCACAGATACGCAGTATTTT. Translating it yields CASSPSVRGTATDTQYF. The rearrangement links TRBV5-1 to TRBJ2-3, with D maybe TRBD1 (6 bases). Deletions cut 4 bases from V and 2 bases from J, with 20 bases between. Germline CDR1 and CDR2: SGHRS and YFSETQ. CDR3 size: 17 residues. The full variable domain, with the rest looked up from reference TRBV5-1 and TRBJ2-3, is KAGVTQTPRYLIKTRGQQVTLSCSPISGHRSVSWYQQTPGQGLQFLFEYFSETQRNKGNFPGRFSGRQFSNSRSEMNVSTLELGDSALYLCASSPSVRGTATDTQYFGPGTRLTVL.

The rearrangement links TRBV30 to TRBJ1-6; tentatively, D is TRBD1 (6 bases). CDR1 is GTSNPN and CDR2 is SVGIG in the germline V gene (reference sequence). The V and J ends lost 0 bases and 12 bases respectively, with 12 bases between them. This CDR3 region has 13 residues. CDR3 sequence (DNA): TGTGCCTGGAGTGTACAGGGTATTGGACCCCTCCACTTT. It yields the protein CAWSVQGIGPLHF.

The rearrangement uses TRBV5-6 and TRBJ2-1, with TRBD2 as a possible D gene (6 bases). CDR3 size: 13 residues. Trimming took 0 bases from V and 9 from J, leaving 10 bases between them. The germline CDR1 and CDR2 sequences are SGHDT and YYEEEE. The CDR3 is CASSLGPGGEQFF. For the CDR3, the DNA is TGTGCCAGCAGCTTGGGCCCCGGGGGTGAGCAGTTCTTC.

This rearrangement joins TRBV3-1 (or the pseudogene TRBV3-2) to TRBJ2-7; 10 bases map to TRBD1. CDR1 is LGHDT and CDR2 is YNNKEL in the germline V gene (reference sequence). The J segment lost 2 bases and the V segment lost 8 bases, leaving 6 bases of the junction unmatched. The CDR3 spans 14 residues. The CDR3 nucleotides are TGTGCCAGCCAGTCCGGGACAGGGGCCTACGAGCAGTACTTC. It specifies CASQSGTGAYEQYF.

The rearrangement links TRBV24-1 to TRBJ1-4, with TRBD1 matching 10 bases. The germline CDR1 and CDR2 sequences are KGHDR and SFDVKD. This CDR3 spans 16 amino acids. V trimming: 4 bases; J trimming: 6 bases; junction bases outside the gene matches: 7. DNA of the CDR3: TGTGCCACCAGTGAGTTTGGACAGGGGGGGGATGAAAAACTGTTTTTT. It specifies CATSEFGQGGDEKLFF.

This chain joins TRBV7-9 and TRBJ2-2; D perhaps matches TRBD2 (6 bases). CDR1 is SEHNR, CDR2 FQNEAQ, per germline (reference sequence). The CDR3 runs to 17 residues. V lost 7 bases and J 0 bases, leaving 18 bases between the germline ends. The chain's CDR3 is CASISGWGGPNTGELFF. For the CDR3, the DNA is TGTGCCAGCATTTCCGGTTGGGGAGGACCGAACACCGGGGAGCTGTTTTTT.

Ten or more counts support this clone. This rearrangement joins TRBV7-2 to TRBJ2-3, with a possible D match to TRBD2 (5 bases). The CDR3 extends over 13 amino acids. CDR1 SGHTA and CDR2 FQGNSA come from the germline V gene. The V end lost 2 bases, the J end lost 7 bases, and 10 bases lay between the germline ends. The CDR3 here is CASSLPSSHTQYF. In DNA, the CDR3 is TGTGCCAGCAGCTTACCTAGCTCCCATACGCAGTATTTT.

This chain joins TRBV2 and TRBJ2-3, with D possibly being TRBD1 (5 bases). V lost 7 bases and J 4 bases, leaving 12 bases between the germline ends. Germline CDR1 is SNHLY and CDR2 is FYNNEI. CDR3 length: 13 residues. The CDR3 DNA sequence: TGTGCCAGCAAGGGTGGGGCCCCAGATACGCAGTATTTT. It encodes CASKGGAPDTQYF.

The chain couples TRBV6-2 or TRBV6-3 to TRBJ2-2; a possible D gene is TRBD1 (5 bases). Germline lookup yields CDR1 MNHEY and CDR2 SVGEGT. This CDR3 contains 17 residues. V was trimmed by 0 bases and J by 4 bases, leaving 15 bases between them. This chain's CDR3 is CASSYSAAGLPTGELFF. The CDR3 DNA sequence: TGTGCCAGCAGTTACTCGGCGGCAGGGCTACCCACCGGGGAGCTGTTTTTT.

The V call is TRBV2, the J call TRBJ2-3, with 8 bases identical to TRBD1. V was pared by 6 bases and J by 0 bases, with 11 bases of the junction left unmatched. Germline CDR1 reads SNHLY; CDR2 reads FYNNEI. The CDR3 is 17 residues long. CDR3 coding DNA: TGTGCCAGCAGGCCCGGTTCGACAGGGGTTAGCACAGATACGCAGTATTTT. This translates into CASRPGSTGVSTDTQYF. The whole variable domain, filled in from reference TRBV2 and TRBJ2-3, reads EPEVTQTPSHQVTQMGQEVILRCVPISNHLYFYWYRQILGQKVEFLVSFYNNEISEKSEIFDDQFSVERPDGSNFTLKIRSTKLEDSAMYFCASRPGSTGVSTDTQYFGPGTRLTVL.

This rearrangement joins TRBV6-5 to TRBJ1-2, with D maybe TRBD1 (6 bases). V lost 5 bases to trimming and J lost 0 bases, with 7 bases between them. CDR3 length: 13 amino acids. Germline V gene sequence: CDR1 MNHEY, CDR2 SVGAGI. This CDR3 reads CASSRTANYGYTF. The CDR3 DNA is TGTGCCAGCAGTAGGACAGCTAACTATGGCTACACCTTC.

This clone has only a few counts. Here the CDR3 reads CASSQVERGRDEQYF. The CDR3 region has the DNA TGTGCCAGCAGCCAAGTCGAAAGGGGGAGAGACGAGCAGTACTTC. The chain is built from TRBV3-1 (or the pseudogene TRBV3-2) and TRBJ2-7; a weak D match, TRBD1 (6 bases). Germline loops: CDR1 LGHDT, CDR2 YNNKEL (reference sequence). V shed 1 base and J shed 5 bases, with 15 bases lying between them. This CDR3 spans 15 amino acids.

The chain uses TRBV9 and TRBJ1-2; tentatively, D is TRBD1 (6 bases). The V gene's germline CDR1 is SGDLS and CDR2 YYNGEE. Trimming took 5 bases from V and 2 from J, leaving 16 bases between them. This CDR3 comprises 15 residues. CDR3 region: CASSETGLSNYGYTF. The CDR3 bases are TGTGCCAGCAGTGAAACAGGGCTATCAAACTATGGCTACACCTTC.

The rearrangement joins TRBV9 to TRBJ2-7; tentatively, D is TRBD1 (6 bases). Germline lookup yields CDR1 SGDLS and CDR2 YYNGEE. This CDR3 region has 15 residues. V lost 0 bases and J lost 2, with 12 bases in between. The CDR3 DNA is TGTGCCAGCAGCGTAGGAGGACAGTATCCCTACGAGCAGTACTTC. Protein: CASSVGGQYPYEQYF.